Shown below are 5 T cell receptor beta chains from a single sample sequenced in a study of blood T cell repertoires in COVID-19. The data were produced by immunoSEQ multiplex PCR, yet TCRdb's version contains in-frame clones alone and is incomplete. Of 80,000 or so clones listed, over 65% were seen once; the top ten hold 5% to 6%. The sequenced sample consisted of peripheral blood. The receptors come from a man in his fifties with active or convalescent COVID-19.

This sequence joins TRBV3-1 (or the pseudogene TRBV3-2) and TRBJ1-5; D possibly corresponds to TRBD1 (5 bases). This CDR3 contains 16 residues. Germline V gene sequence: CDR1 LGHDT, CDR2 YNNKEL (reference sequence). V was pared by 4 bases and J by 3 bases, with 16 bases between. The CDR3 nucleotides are TGTGCCAGCAGCCCGGGCGATCAGGGCGACAATCAGCCCCAGCATTTT. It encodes CASSPGDQGDNQPQHF.

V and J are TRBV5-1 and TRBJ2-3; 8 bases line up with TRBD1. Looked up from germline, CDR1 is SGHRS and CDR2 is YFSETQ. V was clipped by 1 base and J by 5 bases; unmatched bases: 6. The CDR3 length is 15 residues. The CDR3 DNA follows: TGCGCCAGCAGCTTGAGGACAGGGCAGGGAGATACGCAGTATTTT. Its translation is CASSLRTGQGDTQYF.

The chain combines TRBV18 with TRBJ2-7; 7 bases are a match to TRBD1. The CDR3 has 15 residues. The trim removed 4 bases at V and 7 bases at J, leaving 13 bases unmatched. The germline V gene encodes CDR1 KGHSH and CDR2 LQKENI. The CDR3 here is CASSLITGTVGEQYF. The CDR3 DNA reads TGTGCCAGCTCACTTATAACCGGGACAGTAGGTGAGCAGTACTTC.

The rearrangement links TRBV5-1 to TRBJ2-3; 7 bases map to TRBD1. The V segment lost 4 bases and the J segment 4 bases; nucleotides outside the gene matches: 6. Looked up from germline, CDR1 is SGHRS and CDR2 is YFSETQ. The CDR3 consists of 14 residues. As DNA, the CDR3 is TGCGCCAGCAGCCCTGGACAGGAGGCAGATACGCAGTATTTT. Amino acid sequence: CASSPGQEADTQYF.

The CDR3 protein is CASSLDSGNEQFF. As DNA, the CDR3 is TGTGCCAGCAGCTTGGATTCAGGCAATGAGCAGTTCTTC. The chain carries TRBV5-6 and TRBJ2-1, with no clear D. This CDR3 has 13 residues. CDR1 and CDR2 (germline): SGHDT, YYEEEE. Trimming cost V 0 bases and J 6 bases, with 7 bases left between them.